Listed below are T cell receptor beta chains from one sample, sequenced in a study of T cell responses to AZD1222 COVID-19 vaccine. Using immunoSEQ multiplex PCR, the repertoire was profiled, and TCRdb retains in-frame clones only, with some absent. This table has about 62,000 clones, over 70% appearing once. Sequencing used peripheral blood, obtained on day 0 of AZD1222 vaccination. These receptor sequences come from an adult in good health. Each CDR3 is given with its conserved first and last residue. Each record gives: V gene, clone size, J gene, D gene, CDR3 DNA, CDR3 protein. A D gene is named only where the DNA matches it firmly. Rows may omit the clone size; those that give it use once, few, many or a size class.

TRBV6-5	-	TRBJ1-1	-	TGTGCCAGCAGGAGTAAGGGGAACACTGAAGCTTTCTTT	CASRSKGNTEAFF
TRBV4-1	-	TRBJ2-1	-	TGCGCCAGCAGCCAAGAGGGGTGGGGTGAGCAGTTCTTC	CASSQEGWGEQFF
TRBV28	few	TRBJ2-2	TRBD2	TGTGCCAGCAGCACACTAGCGGGGGGGCCCGGGGAGCTGTTTTTT	CASSTLAGGPGELFF
TRBV14	-	TRBJ1-2	-	TGTGCCAGCAGCCAAGGACGAGGGTTTGATGGCTACACCTTC	CASSQGRGFDGYTF
TRBV6-2/TRBV6-3	few	TRBJ2-7	TRBD2	TGTGCCAGCAGTTACCCTTGGCTAGCGGGTATAAGCTCCTACGAGCAGTACTTC	CASSYPWLAGISSYEQYF
TRBV11-3	-	TRBJ2-2	-	TGTGCCAGCAGCTTACAGGACACCGGGGAGCTGTTTTTT	CASSLQDTGELFF
TRBV7-2	-	TRBJ2-3	-	TGTGCCAGCAGCAGCGAGTGGACAGCCCACACAGATACGCAGTATTTT	CASSSEWTAHTDTQYF
TRBV3-1/TRBV3-2	-	TRBJ2-5	TRBD2	TGTGCCAGCAGCCTTATAGCGGGGGGGAGGAAAGAGACCCAGTACTTC	CASSLIAGGRKETQYF
TRBV4-1	-	TRBJ2-1	-	TGCGCCAGCGGAGGGTGGAATGAGCAGTTCTTC	CASGGWNEQFF
TRBV12-3/TRBV12-4	-	TRBJ2-7	TRBD1	TGTGCCAGCAGTTTGGAGGACAGGGGTAGTAAGTACTTC	CASSLEDRGSKYF
TRBV7-2	few	TRBJ1-5	-	TGTGCCAGCAGCTCCCAGGGAGAAGGGCAGCCCCAGCATTTT	CASSSQGEGQPQHF
TRBV12-3/TRBV12-4	few	TRBJ2-5	-	TGTGCCAGCAGTCAAGGGCGACAAGAGACCCAGTACTTC	CASSQGRQETQYF
TRBV12-5	-	TRBJ2-2	TRBD2	TGTGCTAGTGGTTTGCGGACTAGCGGGGCTCCGAACACCGGGGAGCTGTTTTTT	CASGLRTSGAPNTGELFF
TRBV29-1	few	TRBJ2-7	-	TGCAGCGCCCGGGCAAGTCCCTACGAGCAGTACTTC	CSARASPYEQYF
TRBV18	-	TRBJ2-6	TRBD1	TGTGCCAGCTCCGGAGGACAGGGTGTCTCTGGGGCCAACGTCCTGACTTTC	CASSGGQGVSGANVLTF
TRBV7-2	-	TRBJ2-2	-	TGTGCCAGCGAGCAGAACACCGGGGAGCTGTTTTTT	CASEQNTGELFF
TRBV4-3	once	TRBJ1-3	TRBD1	TGCGCCAGCAGCCAATCTAACAGGGACAGGGACACCATATATTTT	CASSQSNRDRDTIYF
TRBV6-5	-	TRBJ2-1	TRBD2	TGTGCCAGCAGTTACTCTAGCGGGGGGCACTACAATGAGCAGTTCTTC	CASSYSSGGHYNEQFF